The T cell receptor beta chain under discussion was sequenced for a study of Siglec-9 on CD8 T cells in melanoma. Clones were sequenced by immunoSEQ multiplex PCR, and TCRdb holds only the in-frame ones, with some missing. The sample comprises tens of thousands of clones, more than 80% of which are singletons, and roughly 6.3% rests with the top ten. This clone turned up a few times. V dropped 6 bases and J dropped 1 base, with 15 bases sitting between them. Per the germline V gene, CDR1 is SEHNR and CDR2 is FQNEAQ (reference sequence). This CDR3 is 15 amino acids long. This sequence was found in a human donor in good health. V gene TRBV7-9 combines with J gene TRBJ1-1, with no clear D. Material: Siglec-9- CD8+ T cells sorted from blood. DNA for the CDR3: TGTGCCAGCAGTTTAATCGGCAGGCCGAACACTGAAGCTTTCTTT. Protein product: CASSLIGRPNTEAFF.